This T cell receptor beta chain was identified in a study of CD8 T cells in ankylosing spondylitis. Findings and caveats of the study: Before this, some motif variants had been reported in reactive arthritis synovial fluid and blood. The disease-linked clones had a CD8+ phenotype and low blood frequencies. According to the report, clones linked to the disease were significantly enriched in matched synovial fluid samples taken from ankylosing spondylitis patients.

This clonotype came up many times. The antigen is unknown. Germline V gene lookup returns CDR1 SGHRS and CDR2 YFSETQ. V was pared by 4 bases and J by 6 bases, with 9 bases of the junction left unmatched. The CDR3 consists of 14 residues. Using quantitative 5'-RACE with molecular barcodes, the authors made TCR beta libraries. TCRdb called the 5' RACE reads again in MiXCR, with one record for every CDR3 protein. The sample records tens of thousands of distinct CDR3 sequences, 4.5% to 6% being singletons. The chain has TRBV5-1 and TRBJ1-2; 7 bases match TRBD1. This clonotype was obtained from a male donor with ankylosing spondylitis or in good health (not recorded which). Sequencing was done on a sample of blood, either unsorted or a sorted T cell fraction (not recorded which). This CDR3 reads CASSVGTAYNGYTF. The CDR3 DNA follows: TGCGCCAGCAGCGTTGGGACAGCTTACAATGGCTACACCTTC.